One T cell receptor (beta chain) is described in this entry. Antigen specificity is unknown. The sample's time point: patch test 3, about 24 weeks after DPC sensitization. As for treatment: therapeutic diphenylcyclopropenone sensitization with weekly scalp DPC. Total RNA came from unfractionated whole blood. A single record per CDR3 protein comes from TCRdb applying MiXCR to the RACE reads. The sample records 130,000 or so distinct CDR3 sequences, around 10% being singletons. The record originates from a study of human T cells and chemical hapten exposure. Study-level points and caveats: The formation of large CDR3 similarity clusters by expanded TCRs significantly exceeded that of controls. Counts of TCRs above 1 in 1000 frequency stayed unchanged with DPC sensitization. Donors were affected by alopecia, so their immune reaction might vary from that of healthy individuals.

CDR1 is SQVTM, CDR2 ANQGSEA, per germline. There are 15 residues in the CDR3. J lost 2 bases, V lost 6 bases, and 10 bases had no gene match. The receptor's source is a woman aged 50 to 60 with alopecia areata. Some clones in this sample may be carry-over from other donors' samples. Sequenced material: whole blood, taken in connection with sensitization to the hapten diphenylcyclopropenone (DPC). The rearrangement links TRBV29-1 to TRBJ2-7, with 10 positions matching TRBD2. The CDR3 nucleotides are TGCAGCGTCATAACCGGGACTAGCGCAGCCTACGAGCAGTACTTC. Protein product: CSVITGTSAAYEQYF.